The 18 T cell receptor beta chains given below trace back to one sample, sequenced in a study of identical twins. One entry per CDR3 protein, called by TCRdb with MiXCR from the 5' RACE reads. Seen here are 1.5 million or so distinct CDR3 sequences, about 31% observed once, and the top ten hold approximately 0.25%. Sequencing was done on a sample of cord blood. Receptors were obtained from a newborn girl in good health.

This chain links TRBV15 with TRBJ1-4; D gene uncertain. The V and J ends lost 0 bases and 5 bases respectively, with 13 bases between them. The length of the CDR3 is 16 residues. The V gene's germline CDR1 is LNHNV and CDR2 YYDKDF (reference sequence). The CDR3 protein is CATSRDRGFINEKLFF. CDR3 nucleotides: TGTGCCACCAGCAGAGATCGAGGGTTCATCAATGAAAAACTGTTTTTT.

This clonotype was recorded at least ten times. The chain uses TRBV2 and TRBJ2-5; D not resolved. CDR3 length: 13 amino acids. CDR1 and CDR2 (germline): SNHLY, FYNNEI. V was cut by 1 base and J by 3 bases, with 6 bases left in between. CDR3 in amino acids: CASSEGPKETQYF. CDR3 DNA sequence: TGTGCCAGCAGTGAAGGGCCTAAAGAGACCCAGTACTTC. The full variable domain, in which reference TRBV2 and TRBJ2-5 provide the parts outside the CDR3, is EPEVTQTPSHQVTQMGQEVILRCVPISNHLYFYWYRQILGQKVEFLVSFYNNEISEKSEIFDDQFSVERPDGSNFTLKIRSTKLEDSAMYFCASSEGPKETQYFGPGTRLLVL.

V usage is TRBV5-1 and J usage is TRBJ2-2; 12 bases align to TRBD2. The V gene's germline CDR1 is SGHRS and CDR2 YFSETQ. Germline trimming cut 2 bases from V and 3 bases from J; bases unmatched to any gene: 2. The CDR3 is 16 residues long. The CDR3 region has the DNA TGCGCCAGCAGCTTCGGACTAGCGGGGTACACCGGGGAGCTGTTTTTT. This encodes CASSFGLAGYTGELFF.

This clonotype was detected only a few times. The V and J genes are TRBV19 and TRBJ2-7; D unclear. Germline V gene sequence: CDR1 LNHDA, CDR2 SQIVND (reference sequence). Trimming removed 1 base from V and 5 bases from J, with 12 bases in between. The CDR3 runs to 14 residues. The CDR3 is CASSIAGVRDEQYF. The CDR3 DNA follows: TGTGCCAGTAGTATAGCAGGAGTCCGCGACGAGCAGTACTTC.

CDR3 residues: CASGLGQSNEKLFF. The CDR3 DNA reads as TGTGCTAGTGGTTTGGGGCAGAGTAATGAAAAACTGTTTTTT. The genes are TRBV12-5 and TRBJ1-4, with D uncertain. CDR3 size: 14 residues. Between the trimmed V and J ends, which lost 1 base and 4 bases, there was a span of 7 bases. Germline V gene lookup returns CDR1 LGHNT and CDR2 FRNRAP.

V gene TRBV7-2 combines with J gene TRBJ2-1; D gene unclear. CDR1 is SGHTA and CDR2 is FQGNSA in the germline V gene. Trimming stripped 4 bases from V and 6 bases from J, with 13 bases between. The CDR3 has 14 amino acids. The CDR3 sequence is CASSSLRASNEQFF. The CDR3 nucleotides read TGTGCCAGCAGCTCCCTTAGGGCGAGCAATGAGCAGTTCTTC.

The sample holds one count of this clonotype. The rearrangement links TRBV7-9 to TRBJ2-1; 7 positions match TRBD2. Trimming at V came to 8 bases and at J to 6 bases, leaving 10 bases not matched to a gene. The CDR3 extends over 14 amino acids. CDR1 SEHNR and CDR2 FQNEAQ come from the germline V gene (reference sequence). In DNA, the CDR3 is TGTGCCAGCCCACCGGGAGGAGGACCCAATGAGCAGTTCTTC. It specifies CASPPGGGPNEQFF.

There are a few counts of this clonotype. The chain combines TRBV20-1 with TRBJ2-7; 9 nucleotides line up with TRBD1. V lost 3 bases, J lost 3 bases, and 3 bases stayed unmatched. In germline, CDR1 is DFQATT, CDR2 SNEGSKA (reference sequence). The CDR3 runs to 13 residues. CDR3 sequence reads: CSASQDRGYEQYF. CDR3 coding DNA: TGCAGTGCTAGTCAGGACAGGGGCTACGAGCAGTACTTC.

The gene calls are TRBV7-2 and TRBJ2-3; no clear D gene. Trimming left V 2 bases short and J 0 bases short, with 18 bases between. Germline CDR1 SGHTA, CDR2 FQGNSA. This CDR3 region has 18 residues. As DNA, the CDR3 is TGTGCCAGCAGCTTAAATATCCGAACCCCGTGGAGCACAGATACGCAGTATTTT. Translating it yields CASSLNIRTPWSTDTQYF.

The gene calls are TRBV7-9 and TRBJ1-2, with 10 bases that match TRBD1. Germline V gene sequence: CDR1 SEHNR, CDR2 FQNEAQ (reference sequence). J lost 8 bases, V lost 6 bases, and 9 bases had no gene match. The CDR3 is 14 residues long. The CDR3 loop is CASSLGTGAVGYTF. Here the CDR3 DNA reads TGTGCCAGCAGTTTGGGGACAGGGGCAGTCGGCTACACCTTC.

V usage is TRBV10-3 and J usage is TRBJ2-1; TRBD2 matches at 7 bases. The CDR3 contains 16 residues. Trimming took 8 bases from V and 2 from J; bases not matched to a gene: 12. Germline CDR1 ENHRY, CDR2 SYGVKD. In DNA, the CDR3 is TGTGCCATCTCAGGCATCCTAGCGGTCCCCTACAATGAGCAGTTCTTC. Its protein is CAISGILAVPYNEQFF.

V and J are TRBV28 and TRBJ2-3; D call uncertain. Germline lookup yields CDR1 MDHEN and CDR2 SYDVKM. The CDR3 is made up of 12 amino acids. V was pared by 5 bases and J by 7 bases, with 10 bases between. This CDR3 reads CASSLSLNTQYF. CDR3 bases: TGTGCCAGCAGTCTCTCGTTGAATACGCAGTATTTT.

This clonotype was recorded a few times. V usage is TRBV7-2 and J usage is TRBJ1-2; D call uncertain. The CDR3 is 14 amino acids. Germline CDR1 SGHTA, CDR2 FQGNSA. V was shortened by 2 bases and J by 4 bases, with 11 bases between the two germline ends. The CDR3 DNA is TGTGCCAGCAGCTTATTTGTCAGACCCTATGGCTACACCTTC. As protein: CASSLFVRPYGYTF.

Of note for this clonotype: Germline is not matched at one junction end, which may reflect a read error. The rearrangement joins TRBV28 to TRBJ2-1; D is perhaps TRBD2 (6 bases). CDR1 is MDHEN and CDR2 is SYDVKM in the germline V gene. The CDR3 has 16 amino acids. DNA for the CDR3: TGTGCCCGCAGTTTTGCTCGGGGGAGCCTAAACAATGAGCAGTTCTTC. It is translated as CARSFARGSLNNEQFF.

This clonotype was seen repeatedly, ten times or more. The chain carries TRBV4-2 and TRBJ2-1, with 7 bases lining up with TRBD1. Per germline, CDR1 LGHNA and CDR2 YNFKEQ. With V trimmed by 3 bases and J by 9 bases, 14 bases remained unmatched. The length of the CDR3 is 16 residues. This CDR3 reads CASSHPGQAPFGEQFF. Written as DNA, the CDR3 is TGTGCCAGCAGCCACCCCGGACAGGCTCCATTCGGTGAGCAGTTCTTC.

The chain employs TRBV20-1 and TRBJ2-5; D remains ambiguous. The CDR3 is 15 residues long. Germline loops: CDR1 DFQATT, CDR2 SNEGSKA (reference sequence). V lost 3 bases and J lost 11, with 25 bases in between. The CDR3 here is CSASPTGRVYNEQYF. CDR3 in DNA: TGCAGTGCTAGCCCCACCGGACGCGTCTACAATGAGCAGTACTTC.

This clonotype was seen more than once but under ten times. This chain uses TRBV20-1 with TRBJ2-7, with TRBD2 identical over 9 bases. Losses at the gene ends were 8 bases for V and 2 bases for J; bases not matched to a gene: 13. From germline, CDR1 is DFQATT and CDR2 SNEGSKA (reference sequence). This CDR3 has 15 residues. CDR3 amino acids: CSSRKGLAGTYEQYF. The CDR3 region has the DNA TGCAGTAGCCGTAAAGGGCTAGCGGGAACCTACGAGCAGTACTTC.

J is TRBJ1-2 and V is TRBV29-1, with a weak D call TRBD1 (6 bases). The CDR3 consists of 13 residues. Trimming shortened V by 3 bases and J by 8 bases, and 16 bases separated the two germline ends. CDR1 is SQVTM and CDR2 is ANQGSEA in the germline V gene. The CDR3, as DNA: TGCAGCGTTGATGATTGGAGGGGGAAGGGCTACACCTTC. This codes for CSVDDWRGKGYTF.